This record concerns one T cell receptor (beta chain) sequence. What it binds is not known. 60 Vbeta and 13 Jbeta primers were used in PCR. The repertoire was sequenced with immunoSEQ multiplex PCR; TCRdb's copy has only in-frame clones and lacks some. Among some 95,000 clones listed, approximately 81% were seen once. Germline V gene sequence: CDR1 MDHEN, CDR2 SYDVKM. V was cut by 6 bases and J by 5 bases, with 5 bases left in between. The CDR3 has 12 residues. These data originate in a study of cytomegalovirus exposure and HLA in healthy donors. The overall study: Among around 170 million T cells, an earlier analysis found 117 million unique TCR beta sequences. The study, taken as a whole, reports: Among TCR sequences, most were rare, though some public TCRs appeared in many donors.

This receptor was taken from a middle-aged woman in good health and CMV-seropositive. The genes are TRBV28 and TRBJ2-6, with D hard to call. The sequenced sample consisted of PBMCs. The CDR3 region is CASSFRANVLTF. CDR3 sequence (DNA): TGTGCCAGCAGCTTTAGGGCCAACGTCCTGACTTTC.